These 8 T cell receptor beta chains came from one sample sequenced in a study of T cells expressing NK-cell markers. From the 5' RACE reads, TCRdb lists one entry per CDR3 protein and no DNA. The ten most abundant clones cover roughly 12% of a sample with approximately 150,000 distinct CDR3 sequences. The specimen was blood T cells: a sorted CD56 or NKG2C T cell subset, CD4+ or CD8+ T cells, or bulk PBMC T cells (not recorded which). These receptors all come from a man younger than 35 in good health.

The rearrangement uses TRBV5-1 and TRBJ2-3; TCRdb picks TRBD1, but there is no DNA to check that call. CDR1 SGHRS and CDR2 YFSETQ come from the germline V gene. The CDR3 is 15 amino acids. The CDR3 spells CASSPGGLPQDTQYF. Drawing the rest from reference TRBV5-1 and TRBJ2-3, the complete variable domain is KAGVTQTPRYLIKTRGQQVTLSCSPISGHRSVSWYQQTPGQGLQFLFEYFSETQRNKGNFPGRFSGRQFSNSRSEMNVSTLELGDSALYLCASSPGGLPQDTQYFGPGTRLTVL.

This chain uses TRBV4-1 with TRBJ2-5. This CDR3 has 14 amino acids. The germline V gene encodes CDR1 MGHRA and CDR2 YSYEKL. Here the CDR3 reads CASSQDSASGTQYF.

The chain links TRBV7-9 to TRBJ2-1; lacking DNA, the TRBD2 call made by TCRdb goes unchecked. The CDR3 spans 15 residues. The germline CDR1 and CDR2 sequences are SEHNR and FQNEAQ (reference sequence). CDR3 residues: CALAEASGSNYEQFF.

J is TRBJ2-5 and V is TRBV4-1. The CDR3 is made up of 16 amino acids. In germline, CDR1 is MGHRA, CDR2 YSYEKL. This chain's CDR3 is CASSQGLGTYQETQYF.

V usage is TRBV19 and J usage is TRBJ1-3. Germline CDR1 is LNHDA and CDR2 is SQIVND (reference sequence). The CDR3 is 13 amino acids. The CDR3 region is CASTNNSGNTIYF. The complete variable domain, with remaining parts taken from reference TRBV19 and TRBJ1-3, reads DGGITQSPKYLFRKEGQNVTLSCEQNLNHDAMYWYRQDPGQGLRLIYYSQIVNDFQKGDIAEGYSVSREKKESFPLTVTSAQKNPTAFYLCASTNNSGNTIYFGEGSWLTVV.

The J gene is TRBJ2-1, the V gene TRBV29-1; TCRdb calls TRBD2, which cannot be checked without DNA. Germline CDR1 SQVTM, CDR2 ANQGSEA. This CDR3 has 11 amino acids. This CDR3 reads CSLGTGNEQFF.

The chain uses TRBV11-2 and TRBJ2-1; TCRdb designates TRBD1, a call that cannot be tested without DNA. The length of the CDR3 is 15 residues. Germline CDR1 is SGHAT and CDR2 is FQNNGV. The CDR3 is CASSPSGQGYNEQFF. Drawing the rest from reference TRBV11-2 and TRBJ2-1, the complete variable domain is EAGVAQSPRYKIIEKRQSVAFWCNPISGHATLYWYQQILGQGPKLLIQFQNNGVVDDSQLPKDRFSAERLKGVDSTLKIQPAKLEDSAVYLCASSPSGQGYNEQFFGPGTRLTVL.

The rearrangement joins TRBV12-3 or TRBV12-4 to TRBJ2-2; TCRdb designates TRBD2, a call that cannot be tested without DNA. The CDR3 sequence is 15 residues long. CDR3 protein: CASSPIGRYTGELFF.